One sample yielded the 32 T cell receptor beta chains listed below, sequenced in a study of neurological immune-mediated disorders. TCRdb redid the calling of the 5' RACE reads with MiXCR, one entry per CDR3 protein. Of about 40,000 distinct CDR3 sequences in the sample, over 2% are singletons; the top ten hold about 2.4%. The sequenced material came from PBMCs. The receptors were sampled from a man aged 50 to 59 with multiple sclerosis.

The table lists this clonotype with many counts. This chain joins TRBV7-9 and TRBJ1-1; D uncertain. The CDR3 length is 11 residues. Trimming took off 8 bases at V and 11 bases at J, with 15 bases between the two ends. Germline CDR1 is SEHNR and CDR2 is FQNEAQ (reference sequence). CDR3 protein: CASGAVEGAFF. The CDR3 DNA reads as TGTGCCAGCGGCGCTGTGGAAGGGGCTTTCTTT. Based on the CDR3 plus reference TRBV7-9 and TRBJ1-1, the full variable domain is DTGVSQNPRHKITKRGQNVTFRCDPISEHNRLYWYRQTLGQGPEFLTYFQNEAQLEKSRLLSDRFSAERPKGSFSTLEIQRTEQGDSAMYLCASGAVEGAFFGQGTRLTVV.

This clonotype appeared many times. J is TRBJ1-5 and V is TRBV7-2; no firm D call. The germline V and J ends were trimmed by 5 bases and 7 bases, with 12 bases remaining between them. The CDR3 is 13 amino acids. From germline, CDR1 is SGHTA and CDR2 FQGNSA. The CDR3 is CASSPNKEQPQHF. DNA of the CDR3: TGTGCCAGCAGCCCAAACAAAGAACAGCCCCAGCATTTT.

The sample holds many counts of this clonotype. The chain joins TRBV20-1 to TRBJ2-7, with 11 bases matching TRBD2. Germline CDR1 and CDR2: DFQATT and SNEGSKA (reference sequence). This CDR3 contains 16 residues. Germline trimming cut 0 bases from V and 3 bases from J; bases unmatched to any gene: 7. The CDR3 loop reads CSAREASGGSYYEQYF. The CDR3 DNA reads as TGCAGTGCTAGAGAGGCTAGCGGGGGGTCCTACTACGAGCAGTACTTC.

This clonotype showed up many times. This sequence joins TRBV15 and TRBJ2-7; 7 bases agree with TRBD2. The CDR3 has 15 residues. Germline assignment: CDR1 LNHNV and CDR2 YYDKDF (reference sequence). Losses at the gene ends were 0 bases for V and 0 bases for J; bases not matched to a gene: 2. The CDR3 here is CATSRDRDYSYEQYF. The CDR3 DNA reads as TGTGCCACCAGCAGAGATCGGGACTACTCCTACGAGCAGTACTTC.

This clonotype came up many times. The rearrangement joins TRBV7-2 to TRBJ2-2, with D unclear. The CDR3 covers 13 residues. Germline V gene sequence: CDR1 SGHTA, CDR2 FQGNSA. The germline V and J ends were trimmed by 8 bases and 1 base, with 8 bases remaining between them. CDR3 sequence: CASGFKNTGELFF. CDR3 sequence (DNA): TGTGCCAGCGGGTTCAAGAACACCGGGGAGCTGTTTTTT.

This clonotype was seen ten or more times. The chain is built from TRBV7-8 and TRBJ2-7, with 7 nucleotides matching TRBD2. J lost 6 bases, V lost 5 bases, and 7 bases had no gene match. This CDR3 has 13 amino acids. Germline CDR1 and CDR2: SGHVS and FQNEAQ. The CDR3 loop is CASSPEAGSEQYF. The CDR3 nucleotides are TGTGCCAGCAGCCCCGAAGCGGGGTCCGAGCAGTACTTC. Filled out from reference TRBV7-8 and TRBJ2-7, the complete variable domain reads GAGVSQSPRYKVAKRGQDVALRCDPISGHVSLFWYQQALGQGPEFLTYFQNEAQLDKSGLPSDRFFAERPEGSVSTLKIQRTQQEDSAVYLCASSPEAGSEQYFGPGTRLTVT.

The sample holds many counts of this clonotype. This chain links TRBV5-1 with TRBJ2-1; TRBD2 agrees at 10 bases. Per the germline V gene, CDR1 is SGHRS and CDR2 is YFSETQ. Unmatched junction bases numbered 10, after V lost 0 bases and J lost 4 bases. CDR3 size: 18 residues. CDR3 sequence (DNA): TGCGCCAGCAGCTTGGCCCTAAAACTAGCGGGGACTTACAATGAGCAGTTCTTC. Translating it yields CASSLALKLAGTYNEQFF.

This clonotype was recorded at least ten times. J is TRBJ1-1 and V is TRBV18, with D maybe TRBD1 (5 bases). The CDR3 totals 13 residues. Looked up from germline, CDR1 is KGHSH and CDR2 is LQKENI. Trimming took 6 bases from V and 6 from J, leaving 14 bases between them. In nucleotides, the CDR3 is TGTGCCAGCTCGCCCAGGGAGGACGCTGAAGCTTTCTTT. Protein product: CASSPREDAEAFF.

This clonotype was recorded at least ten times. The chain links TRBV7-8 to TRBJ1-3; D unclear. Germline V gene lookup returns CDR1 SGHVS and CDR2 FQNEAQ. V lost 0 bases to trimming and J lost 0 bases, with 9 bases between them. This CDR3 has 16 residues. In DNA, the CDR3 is TGTGCCAGCAGCTTAGCGTCGGCAGTCTCTGGAAACACCATATATTTT. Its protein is CASSLASAVSGNTIYF. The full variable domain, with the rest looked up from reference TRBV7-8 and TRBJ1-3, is GAGVSQSPRYKVAKRGQDVALRCDPISGHVSLFWYQQALGQGPEFLTYFQNEAQLDKSGLPSDRFFAERPEGSVSTLKIQRTQQEDSAVYLCASSLASAVSGNTIYFGEGSWLTVV.

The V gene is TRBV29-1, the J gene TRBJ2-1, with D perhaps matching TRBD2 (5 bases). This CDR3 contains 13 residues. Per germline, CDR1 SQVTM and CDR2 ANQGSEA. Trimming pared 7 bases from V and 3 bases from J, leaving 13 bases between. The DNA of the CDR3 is TGCAGCGGGGCCCGGGAAAGCTACAATGAGCAGTTCTTC. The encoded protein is CSGARESYNEQFF.

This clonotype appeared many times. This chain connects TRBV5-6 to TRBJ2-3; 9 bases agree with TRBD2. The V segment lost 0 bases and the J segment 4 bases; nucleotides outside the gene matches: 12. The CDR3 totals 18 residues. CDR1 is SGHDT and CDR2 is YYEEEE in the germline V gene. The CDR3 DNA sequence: TGTGCCAGCAGCTTGGTGGCTAGCGGGGCCGGAGGCTCAGATACGCAGTATTTT. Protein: CASSLVASGAGGSDTQYF.

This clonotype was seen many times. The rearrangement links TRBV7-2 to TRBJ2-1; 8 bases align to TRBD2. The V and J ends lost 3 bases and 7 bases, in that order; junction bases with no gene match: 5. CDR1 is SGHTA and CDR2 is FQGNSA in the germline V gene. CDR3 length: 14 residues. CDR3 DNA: TGTGCCAGCAGCTTCCGGGGGGGAGAAAATGAGCAGTTCTTC. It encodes CASSFRGGENEQFF. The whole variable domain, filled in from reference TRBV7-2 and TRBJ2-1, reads GAGVSQSPSNKVTEKGKDVELRCDPISGHTALYWYRQSLGQGLEFLIYFQGNSAPDKSGLPSDRFSAERTGGSVSTLTIQRTQQEDSAVYLCASSFRGGENEQFFGPGTRLTVL.

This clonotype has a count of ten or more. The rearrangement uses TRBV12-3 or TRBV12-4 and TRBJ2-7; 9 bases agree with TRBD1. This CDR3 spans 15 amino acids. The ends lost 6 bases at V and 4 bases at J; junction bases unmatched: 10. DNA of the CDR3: TGTGCCAGCAGCGGCATAAGCGGGACAGGGTACGAGCAGTACTTC. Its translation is CASSGISGTGYEQYF.

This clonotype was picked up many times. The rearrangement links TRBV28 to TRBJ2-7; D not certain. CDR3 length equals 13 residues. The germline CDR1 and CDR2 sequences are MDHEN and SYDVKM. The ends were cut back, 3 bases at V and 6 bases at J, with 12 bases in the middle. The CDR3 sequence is CASSFVRPAEQYF. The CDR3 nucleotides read TGTGCCAGCAGTTTCGTCCGACCCGCCGAGCAGTACTTC.

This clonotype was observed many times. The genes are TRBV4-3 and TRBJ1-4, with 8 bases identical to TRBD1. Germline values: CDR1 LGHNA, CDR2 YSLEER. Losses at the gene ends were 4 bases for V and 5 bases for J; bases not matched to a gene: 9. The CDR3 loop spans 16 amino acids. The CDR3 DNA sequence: TGCGCCAGCAGCCCCTCAGGGGGCGGGAAAAATGAAAAACTGTTTTTT. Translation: CASSPSGGGKNEKLFF.

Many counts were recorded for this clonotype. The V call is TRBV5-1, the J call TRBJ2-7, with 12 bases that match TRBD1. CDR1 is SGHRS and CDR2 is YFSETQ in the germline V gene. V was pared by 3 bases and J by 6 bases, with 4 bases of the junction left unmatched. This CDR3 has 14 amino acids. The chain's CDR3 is CASSYGTGGGEQYF. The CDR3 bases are TGCGCCAGCAGCTACGGGACAGGGGGCGGCGAGCAGTACTTC.

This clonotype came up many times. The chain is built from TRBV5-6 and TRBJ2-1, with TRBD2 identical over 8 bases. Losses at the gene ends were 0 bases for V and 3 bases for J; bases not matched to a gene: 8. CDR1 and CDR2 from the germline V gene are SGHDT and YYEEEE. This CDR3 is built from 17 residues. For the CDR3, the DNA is TGTGCCAGCAGCTTGGCACTTGGGCTAGCGGGCTACAATGAGCAGTTCTTC. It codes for CASSLALGLAGYNEQFF.

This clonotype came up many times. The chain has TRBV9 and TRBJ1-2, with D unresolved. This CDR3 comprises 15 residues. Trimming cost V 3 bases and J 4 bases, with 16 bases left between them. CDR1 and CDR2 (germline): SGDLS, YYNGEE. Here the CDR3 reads CASSAGRTLGYGYTF. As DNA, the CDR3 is TGTGCCAGCAGCGCTGGACGGACTCTGGGCTATGGCTACACCTTC.

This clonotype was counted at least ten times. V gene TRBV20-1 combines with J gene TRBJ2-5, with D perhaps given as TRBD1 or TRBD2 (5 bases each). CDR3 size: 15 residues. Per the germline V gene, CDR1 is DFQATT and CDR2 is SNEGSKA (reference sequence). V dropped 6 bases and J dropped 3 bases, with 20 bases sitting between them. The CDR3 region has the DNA TGCAGTGCCGCGGACCCCAGGGACGGAGAAGAGACCCAGTACTTC. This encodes CSAADPRDGEETQYF.

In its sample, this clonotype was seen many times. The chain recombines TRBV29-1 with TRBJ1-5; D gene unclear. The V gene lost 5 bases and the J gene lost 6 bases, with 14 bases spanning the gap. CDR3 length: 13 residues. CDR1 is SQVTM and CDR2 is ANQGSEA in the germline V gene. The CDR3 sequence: CSVTVGSRQPQHF. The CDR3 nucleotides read TGCAGCGTTACGGTGGGTTCACGTCAGCCCCAGCATTTT.

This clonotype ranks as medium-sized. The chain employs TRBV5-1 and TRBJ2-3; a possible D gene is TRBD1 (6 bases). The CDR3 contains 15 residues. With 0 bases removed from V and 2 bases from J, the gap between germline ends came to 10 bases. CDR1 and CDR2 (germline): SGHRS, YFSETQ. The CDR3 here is CASSLAGQVTDTQYF. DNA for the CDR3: TGCGCCAGCAGCTTGGCGGGACAAGTCACAGATACGCAGTATTTT.

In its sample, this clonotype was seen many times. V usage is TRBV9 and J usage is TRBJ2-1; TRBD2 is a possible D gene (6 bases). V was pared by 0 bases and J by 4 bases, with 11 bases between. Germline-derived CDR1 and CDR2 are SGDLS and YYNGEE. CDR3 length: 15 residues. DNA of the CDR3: TGTGCCAGCAGCGTAGGTGGCGGGGTATACAATGAGCAGTTCTTC. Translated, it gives CASSVGGGVYNEQFF.

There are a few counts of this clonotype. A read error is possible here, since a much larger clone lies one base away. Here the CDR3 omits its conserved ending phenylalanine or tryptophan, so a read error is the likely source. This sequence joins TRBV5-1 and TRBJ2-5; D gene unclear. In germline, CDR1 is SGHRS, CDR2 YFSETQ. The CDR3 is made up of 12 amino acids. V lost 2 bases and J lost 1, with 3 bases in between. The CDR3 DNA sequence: TGCGCCAGCAGCTTTGCCCAAGAGACCCAGTACTAC. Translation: CASSFAQETQYY.

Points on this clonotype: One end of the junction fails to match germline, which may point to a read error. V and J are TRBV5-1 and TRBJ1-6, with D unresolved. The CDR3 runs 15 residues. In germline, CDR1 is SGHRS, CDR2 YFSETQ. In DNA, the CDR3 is TGCGCCAGCAGCTTGGAGGCCCCCCCGGGTTCACCCCTCAACTTT. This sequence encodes CASSLEAPPGSPLNF.

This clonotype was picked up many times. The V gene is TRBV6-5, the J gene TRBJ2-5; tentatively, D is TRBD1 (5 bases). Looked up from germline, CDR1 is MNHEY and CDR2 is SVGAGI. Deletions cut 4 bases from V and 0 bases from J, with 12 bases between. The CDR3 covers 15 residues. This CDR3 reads CASSSTAINQETQYF. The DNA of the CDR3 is TGTGCCAGCAGTTCGACAGCAATAAACCAAGAGACCCAGTACTTC.

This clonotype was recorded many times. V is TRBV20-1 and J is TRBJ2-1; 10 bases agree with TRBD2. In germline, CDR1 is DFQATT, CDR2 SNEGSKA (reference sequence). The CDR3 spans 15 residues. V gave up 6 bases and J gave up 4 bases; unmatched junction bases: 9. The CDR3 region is CSATILAGIYNEQFF. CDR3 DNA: TGCAGTGCGACGATACTAGCGGGGATATACAATGAGCAGTTCTTC.

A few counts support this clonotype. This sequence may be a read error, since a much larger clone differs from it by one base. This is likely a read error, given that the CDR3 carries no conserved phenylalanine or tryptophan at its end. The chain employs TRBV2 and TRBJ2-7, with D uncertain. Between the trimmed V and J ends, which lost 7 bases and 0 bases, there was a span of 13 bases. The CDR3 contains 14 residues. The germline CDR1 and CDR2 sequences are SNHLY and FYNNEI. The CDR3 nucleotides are TGTGCCAGCAAAGAACTCTTTAGCTCCTACGAGCAGTACATC. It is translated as CASKELFSSYEQYI.

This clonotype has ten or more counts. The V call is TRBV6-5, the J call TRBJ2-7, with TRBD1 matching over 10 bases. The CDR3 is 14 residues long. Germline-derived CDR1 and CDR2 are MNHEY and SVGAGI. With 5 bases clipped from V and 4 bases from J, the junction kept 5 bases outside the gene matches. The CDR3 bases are TGTGCCAGCAGTCGACAGGGGGCCGGTTACGAGCAGTACTTC. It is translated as CASSRQGAGYEQYF.

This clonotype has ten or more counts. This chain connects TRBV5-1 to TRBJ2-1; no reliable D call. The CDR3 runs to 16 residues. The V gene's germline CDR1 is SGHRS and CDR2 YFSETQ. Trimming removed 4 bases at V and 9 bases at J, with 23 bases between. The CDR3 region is CASSLLSVLGSGEQFF. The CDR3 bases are TGCGCCAGCAGCCTCCTCTCTGTACTTGGCTCCGGTGAGCAGTTCTTC.

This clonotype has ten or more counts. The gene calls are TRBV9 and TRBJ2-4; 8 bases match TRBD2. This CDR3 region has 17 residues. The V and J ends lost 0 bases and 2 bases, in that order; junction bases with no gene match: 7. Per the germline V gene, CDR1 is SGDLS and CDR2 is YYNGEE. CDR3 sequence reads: CASSVEGAGGTKNIQYF. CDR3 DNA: TGTGCCAGCAGCGTAGAAGGGGCGGGGGGCACCAAAAACATTCAGTACTTC.

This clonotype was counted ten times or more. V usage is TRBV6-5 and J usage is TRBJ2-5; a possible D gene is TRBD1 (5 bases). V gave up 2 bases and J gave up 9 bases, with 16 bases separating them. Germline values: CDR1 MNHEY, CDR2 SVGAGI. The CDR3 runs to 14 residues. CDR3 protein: CASSYRPRASPQYF. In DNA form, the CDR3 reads TGTGCCAGCAGTTACCGTCCCAGGGCATCTCCCCAGTACTTC.

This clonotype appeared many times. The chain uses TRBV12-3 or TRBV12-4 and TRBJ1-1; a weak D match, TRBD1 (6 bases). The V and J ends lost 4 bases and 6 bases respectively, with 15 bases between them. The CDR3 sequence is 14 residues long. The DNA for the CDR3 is TGTGCCAGCAGTTGGAGGGCAGGGGAATCTGAAGCTTTCTTT. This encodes CASSWRAGESEAFF.